This TCR beta chain was identified during a study of beta chain features in type 1 diabetes. Regarding the study as a whole: Type 1 diabetes patients showed a moderate but significant shortening of TCRB CDR3s in all four CD4+ subsets. Type 1 diabetes patients had fewer VDJ junction insertions and more deletions.

To note about this clone: Antigen specificity is unknown.

TCRB transcripts that were expressed got sequenced, as all of the isolated RNA had been reverse transcribed. Repertoires were generated with immunoSEQ multiplex PCR, while TCRdb's copy carries only in-frame clones and drops some. This table holds about 700,000 clones, roughly 13% found once. CDR3 length: 17 amino acids. V lost 3 bases, J lost 8 bases, and 11 bases stayed unmatched. Germline CDR1 reads KGHSH; CDR2 reads LQKENI. This chain joins TRBV18 and TRBJ1-6; 9 bases are shared with TRBD1. Sequencing input: naive CD4+ T cells from blood. The TCR comes from a man aged 18 to 30 with type 1 diabetes. CDR3 amino acids: CASSPLPTGGGDSPLHF. The DNA for the CDR3 is TGTGCCAGCTCACCCCTCCCAACAGGGGGCGGTGATTCACCCCTCCACTTT.